These 24 T cell receptor beta chains were all obtained from the same sample, sequenced in a study of graft-versus-host responses after intestinal transplantation. These receptors have no known antigen. The table came from immunoSEQ multiplex PCR; TCRdb's copy has only in-frame clones and leaves some out. The sample carries 85,000 to 90,000 clones, 80% to 95% recorded once. This sample comprised unstimulated CD4+ T cells sorted from spleen or lymph node cells, obtained before intestinal transplant. These receptors were taken from a human donor who received an intestinal transplant.

The J gene is TRBJ2-2, the V gene TRBV7-7; D is perhaps TRBD1 (6 bases). Germline values: CDR1 SSHAT, CDR2 FNYEAQ (reference sequence). V was cut by 5 bases and J by 4 bases, with 11 bases left in between. The CDR3 spans 14 residues. The CDR3 DNA reads as TGTGCCAGCAGCCCGGGACACCTCACCGGGGAGCTGTTTTTT. Translating gives CASSPGHLTGELFF.

J is TRBJ2-3 and V is TRBV5-1, with 7 bases lining up with TRBD2. Germline V lookup: CDR1 SGHRS, CDR2 YFSETQ. CDR3 length: 16 residues. Trimming took 7 bases from V and 2 from J; bases not matched to a gene: 13. This CDR3 is CASVHSLAGPTDTQYF. CDR3 coding DNA: TGCGCCAGCGTCCACTCGTTAGCGGGCCCCACAGATACGCAGTATTTT.

The chain recombines TRBV14 with TRBJ2-7, with a possible D match to TRBD2 (5 bases). In germline, CDR1 is SGHDN, CDR2 FVKESK. The V end lost 4 bases, the J end lost 4 bases, and 17 bases lay between the germline ends. The CDR3 is 15 amino acids. CDR3 loop: CASSPLRGITYEQYF. DNA for the CDR3: TGTGCCAGCAGCCCCCTTCGGGGAATAACGTACGAGCAGTACTTC.

This sequence joins TRBV5-1 and TRBJ1-2; 8 bases agree with TRBD1. The CDR3 length is 14 residues. V lost 4 bases, J lost 2 bases, and 4 bases stayed unmatched. Per germline, CDR1 SGHRS and CDR2 YFSETQ. The CDR3 bases are TGCGCCAGCAGCGCCAGGGGGCGGAACTATGGCTACACCTTC. Translation gives CASSARGRNYGYTF.

The chain links TRBV19 to TRBJ2-5, with 9 bases that match TRBD1. The V gene's germline CDR1 is LNHDA and CDR2 SQIVND (reference sequence). CDR3 length equals 19 residues. Unmatched junction bases numbered 23, after V lost 8 bases and J lost 4 bases. The CDR3 reads CASCPTPDRGPSFPETQYF. The CDR3 DNA is TGTGCCAGTTGCCCAACACCGGACAGGGGACCGTCCTTTCCAGAGACCCAGTACTTC. Based on the CDR3 plus reference TRBV19 and TRBJ2-5, the full variable domain is DGGITQSPKYLFRKEGQNVTLSCEQNLNHDAMYWYRQDPGQGLRLIYYSQIVNDFQKGDIAEGYSVSREKKESFPLTVTSAQKNPTAFYLCASCPTPDRGPSFPETQYFGPGTRLLVL.

V gene TRBV19 combines with J gene TRBJ2-1; no clear D. The germline V and J ends were trimmed by 0 bases and 8 bases, with 17 bases remaining between them. Germline CDR1 and CDR2: LNHDA and SQIVND (reference sequence). The CDR3 sequence is 16 residues long. The CDR3 region has the DNA TGTGCCAGTAGTATAGATAGTGGGCTAACGCTCCATGAGCAGTTCTTC. Protein product: CASSIDSGLTLHEQFF. The full variable domain, its missing parts supplied by reference TRBV19 and TRBJ2-1, is DGGITQSPKYLFRKEGQNVTLSCEQNLNHDAMYWYRQDPGQGLRLIYYSQIVNDFQKGDIAEGYSVSREKKESFPLTVTSAQKNPTAFYLCASSIDSGLTLHEQFFGPGTRLTVL.

This chain links TRBV6-1 with TRBJ1-4; D is perhaps TRBD1 (6 bases). This CDR3 has 15 residues. CDR1 is MNHNS, CDR2 SASEGT, per germline. V lost 2 bases and J lost 2, with 9 bases in between. CDR3 loop: CASSETTGTNEKLFF. The CDR3 DNA sequence: TGTGCCAGCAGTGAAACTACAGGGACTAATGAAAAACTGTTTTTT.

The DNA for the CDR3 is TGTGCCTGGATTAGCGGGAGGGCCCACAATGAGCAGTTCTTC. Translation gives CAWISGRAHNEQFF. V and J are TRBV30 and TRBJ2-1; 11 positions agree with TRBD2. Germline CDR1 reads GTSNPN; CDR2 reads SVGIG (reference sequence). The CDR3 runs to 14 residues. Trimming took 4 bases from V and 5 from J; bases not matched to a gene: 4.

The chain carries TRBV5-1 and TRBJ2-7, with 9 positions matching TRBD2. The junction had 4 bases not matched to a gene; V was cut back by 2 bases and J by 1 base. Germline values: CDR1 SGHRS, CDR2 YFSETQ. This CDR3 spans 15 amino acids. CDR3 sequence (DNA): TGCGCCAGCAGCTTTGCGGGAGGGCGGTCCTACGAGCAGTACTTC. Translating gives CASSFAGGRSYEQYF.

The chain uses TRBV29-1 and TRBJ1-2; D gene ambiguous. The CDR3 extends over 11 amino acids. Trimming left V 6 bases short and J 4 bases short, with 9 bases between. In germline, CDR1 is SQVTM, CDR2 ANQGSEA. The CDR3, as DNA: TGCAGCGTCGATCGTGCCTATGGCTACACCTTC. Protein: CSVDRAYGYTF.

The V and J genes are TRBV29-1 and TRBJ2-3; D possibly corresponds to TRBD2 (6 bases). V was cut by 4 bases and J by 2 bases, with 10 bases left in between. Germline CDR1 and CDR2: SQVTM and ANQGSEA. The CDR3 extends over 13 amino acids. The CDR3 is CSVGGLITDTQYF. DNA for the CDR3: TGCAGCGTTGGGGGACTGATCACAGATACGCAGTATTTT.

The chain links TRBV4-1 to TRBJ1-2; no clear D. Per the germline V gene, CDR1 is MGHRA and CDR2 is YSYEKL. Trimming left V 0 bases short and J 8 bases short, with 13 bases between. This CDR3 comprises 14 residues. CDR3 bases: TGCGCCAGCAGCCAAGATATGCGCAGAGAGGGCTACACCTTC. This encodes CASSQDMRREGYTF.

This chain joins TRBV28 and TRBJ2-7, with D perhaps assigned TRBD1 or TRBD2 (5 bases each). Germline CDR1 MDHEN, CDR2 SYDVKM. CDR3 length equals 12 residues. V was clipped by 6 bases and J by 6 bases, with 12 bases between them. CDR3 in DNA: TGTGCCAGCAGGGCGTTTGGGGGCGAGCAGTACTTC. It is translated as CASRAFGGEQYF.

This clone was detected only once. The J gene is TRBJ2-1, the V gene TRBV18; 8 bases are a match to TRBD2. The V and J ends lost 1 base and 1 base, in that order; junction bases with no gene match: 6. CDR1 is KGHSH and CDR2 is LQKENI in the germline V gene. CDR3 length equals 17 residues. The chain's CDR3 is CASSPQVLAVSYNEQFF. CDR3 in DNA: TGTGCCAGCTCACCACAAGTACTAGCGGTATCCTACAATGAGCAGTTCTTC.

This chain connects TRBV5-1 to TRBJ2-1; maybe TRBD2 (6 bases). The CDR3 covers 14 residues. Germline V gene sequence: CDR1 SGHRS, CDR2 YFSETQ. Trimming stripped 6 bases from V and 6 bases from J, with 16 bases between. CDR3 nucleotides: TGCGCCAGCACCCTAGGGGACTTAGGCAATGAGCAGTTCTTC. Protein: CASTLGDLGNEQFF.

The chain has TRBV6-6 and TRBJ2-7; 10 bases match TRBD1. The CDR3 loop spans 14 amino acids. With 4 bases clipped from V and 1 base from J, the junction kept 1 base outside the gene matches. Per germline, CDR1 MNHNY and CDR2 SVGAGI (reference sequence). CDR3 sequence: CASSWDRGSYEQYF. The CDR3 DNA follows: TGTGCCAGCAGTTGGGACAGGGGTTCCTACGAGCAGTACTTC.

The sample holds one count of this clone. The chain links TRBV6-1 to TRBJ1-2; 7 nucleotides agree with TRBD1. J was trimmed by 3 bases and V by 2 bases; bases with no gene match: 3. The CDR3 contains 14 residues. Per germline, CDR1 MNHNS and CDR2 SASEGT. The CDR3 sequence is CASSESQGYYGYTF. The CDR3 DNA sequence: TGTGCCAGCAGTGAATCACAGGGGTACTATGGCTACACCTTC.

V and J are TRBV5-5 and TRBJ1-2; the D is unclear. The CDR3 has 15 residues. Germline values: CDR1 SGHKS, CDR2 YYEKEE (reference sequence). V gave up 3 bases and J gave up 4 bases, with 16 bases separating them. The CDR3 DNA is TGTGCCAGCAGCTCAGTTATAGGTGGGCCCTATGGCTACACCTTC. This gives the protein CASSSVIGGPYGYTF.

The chain recombines TRBV27 with TRBJ2-7; the D gene is possibly TRBD1 (5 bases). The germline gives CDR1 MNHEY, CDR2 SMNVEV (reference sequence). This CDR3 is 14 amino acids long. Trimming removed 0 bases from V and 3 bases from J, with 9 bases in between. Written as DNA, the CDR3 is TGTGCCAGCAGTTTATCGAGACAGAGCTACGAGCAGTACTTC. It translates to CASSLSRQSYEQYF.

V gene TRBV6-5 combines with J gene TRBJ2-1; 11 bases fit TRBD2. With V trimmed by 2 bases and J by 7 bases, 7 bases remained unmatched. The CDR3 sequence is 16 residues long. Germline values: CDR1 MNHEY, CDR2 SVGAGI. CDR3 residues: CASSYEGSGRGNEQFF. CDR3 nucleotides: TGTGCCAGCAGTTACGAGGGTAGCGGGAGGGGGAATGAGCAGTTCTTC.

With regard to this clone: The junction does not match germline at one end; this may be a read error. This chain uses TRBV28 with TRBJ2-7; the match to TRBD2 covers 16 bases. Germline V CDR1 and CDR2: MDHEN, SYDVKM. There are 17 residues in the CDR3. CDR3 bases: TGTGCCAGCATTGGGACAGGGACTAGCGGGAGGGTCTACGGGCAGTACTTC. This codes for CASIGTGTSGRVYGQYF.

This clone was counted a few times. The chain uses TRBV7-9 and TRBJ2-7; 7 bases line up with TRBD1. This CDR3 is built from 15 residues. Trimming removed 1 base from V and 4 bases from J; junction bases left unmatched: 7. Germline V gives CDR1 SEHNR, CDR2 FQNEAQ (reference sequence). CDR3 nucleotides: TGTGCCAGCAGCTTAGGGGGGACAGTACTATACGAGCAGTACTTC. Protein: CASSLGGTVLYEQYF.

The rearrangement links TRBV19 to TRBJ2-5, with D possibly being TRBD1 or TRBD2 (6 bases each). The tail of the sequence fits TRBJ2-7 better, so the J call may be wrong. The CDR3 has 16 amino acids. Germline V gene sequence: CDR1 LNHDA, CDR2 SQIVND (reference sequence). CDR3 DNA: TGTGCCAGTAGTATTCGAGGGGGGCCTTTCTCCTACGAGCAGTACTTC. It codes for CASSIRGGPFSYEQYF.

The chain carries TRBV15 and TRBJ1-2; D remains ambiguous. V lost 3 bases, J lost 5 bases, and 16 bases lay in between. Germline V CDR1 and CDR2: LNHNV, YYDKDF (reference sequence). The CDR3 has 15 residues. The CDR3 protein is CATSRRSGIGYGYTF. The CDR3 nucleotides are TGTGCCACCAGCAGGAGGTCGGGGATCGGGTATGGCTACACCTTC.